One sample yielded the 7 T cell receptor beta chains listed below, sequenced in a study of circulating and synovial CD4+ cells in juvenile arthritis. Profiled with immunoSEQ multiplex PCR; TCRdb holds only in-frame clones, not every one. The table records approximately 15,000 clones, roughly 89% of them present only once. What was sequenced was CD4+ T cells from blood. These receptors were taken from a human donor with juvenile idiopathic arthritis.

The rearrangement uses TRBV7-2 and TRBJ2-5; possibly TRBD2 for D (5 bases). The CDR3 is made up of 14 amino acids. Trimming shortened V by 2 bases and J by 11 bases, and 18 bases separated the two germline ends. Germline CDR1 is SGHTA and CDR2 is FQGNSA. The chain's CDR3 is CASSLQRSTMEQYF. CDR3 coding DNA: TGTGCCAGCAGCTTACAGCGGAGTACGATGGAGCAGTACTTC. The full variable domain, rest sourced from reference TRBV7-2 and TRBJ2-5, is GAGVSQSPSNKVTEKGKDVELRCDPISGHTALYWYRQSLGQGLEFLIYFQGNSAPDKSGLPSDRFSAERTGGSVSTLTIQRTQQEDSAVYLCASSLQRSTMEQYFGPGTRLLVL.

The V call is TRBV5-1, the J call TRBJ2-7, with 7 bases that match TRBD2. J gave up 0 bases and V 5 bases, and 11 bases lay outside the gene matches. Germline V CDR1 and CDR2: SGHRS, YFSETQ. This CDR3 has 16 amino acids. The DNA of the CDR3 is TGCGCCAGCAGTTCTATAGCGGGTACCGCCTCCTACGAGCAGTACTTC. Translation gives CASSSIAGTASYEQYF. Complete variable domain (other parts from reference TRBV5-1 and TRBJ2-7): KAGVTQTPRYLIKTRGQQVTLSCSPISGHRSVSWYQQTPGQGLQFLFEYFSETQRNKGNFPGRFSGRQFSNSRSEMNVSTLELGDSALYLCASSSIAGTASYEQYFGPGTRLTVT.

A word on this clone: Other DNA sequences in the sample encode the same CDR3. Here the CDR3 reads CASSLRTGGAYEQYF. As DNA, the CDR3 is TGTGCCAGCAGCTTGCGGACAGGGGGCGCCTACGAGCAGTACTTC. This chain uses TRBV7-2 with TRBJ2-7, with 11 bases lining up with TRBD1. J was trimmed by 2 bases and V by 3 bases; bases with no gene match: 3. This CDR3 has 15 amino acids. The germline V gene encodes CDR1 SGHTA and CDR2 FQGNSA.

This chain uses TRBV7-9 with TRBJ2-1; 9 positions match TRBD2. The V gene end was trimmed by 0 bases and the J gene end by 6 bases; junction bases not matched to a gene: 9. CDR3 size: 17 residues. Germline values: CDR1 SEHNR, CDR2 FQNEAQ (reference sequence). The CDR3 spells CASSLALGGGAGNEQFF. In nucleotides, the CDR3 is TGTGCCAGCAGCTTAGCGTTGGGCGGGGGGGCCGGCAATGAGCAGTTCTTC.

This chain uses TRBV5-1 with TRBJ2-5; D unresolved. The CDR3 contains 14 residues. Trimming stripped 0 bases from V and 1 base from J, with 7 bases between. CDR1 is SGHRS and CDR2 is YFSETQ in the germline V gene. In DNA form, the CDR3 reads TGCGCCAGCAGCTTGGGGCCCCCCCAAGAGACCCAGTACTTC. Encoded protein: CASSLGPPQETQYF.

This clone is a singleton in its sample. The CDR3 sequence is CASSEQGSQYGYTF. In nucleotides, the CDR3 is TGTGCCAGCAGTGAACAGGGGTCCCAATATGGCTACACCTTC. The chain uses TRBV2 and TRBJ1-2; tentative D call: TRBD1 (6 bases). Germline V lookup: CDR1 SNHLY, CDR2 FYNNEI. V lost 2 bases and J lost 5, with 12 bases in between. CDR3 length: 14 amino acids.

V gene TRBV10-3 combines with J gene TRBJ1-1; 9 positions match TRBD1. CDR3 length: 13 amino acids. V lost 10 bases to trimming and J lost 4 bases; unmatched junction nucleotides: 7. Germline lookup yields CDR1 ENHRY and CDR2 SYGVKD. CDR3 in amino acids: CASRGGQGTEAFF. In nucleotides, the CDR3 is TGTGCCAGCCGTGGGGGACAGGGCACTGAAGCTTTCTTT.